This passage covers 15 T cell receptor beta chains from one sample sequenced in a study of blood T cell repertoires in COVID-19. TCRdb keeps only in-frame clones here, not all; method: immunoSEQ multiplex PCR. The sample includes 330,000 or so clones, about 91% of them seen just once. The sequenced sample consisted of peripheral blood. These receptors all come from a man between 25 and 39 years old with COVID-19, enrolled during active disease.

A note on this clone: This sample includes further DNA sequences coding for the same CDR3. The V call is TRBV18, the J call TRBJ1-5; 9 bases line up with TRBD1. The CDR3 contains 16 residues. Germline V gene data show CDR1 as KGHSH and CDR2 as LQKENI. The ends lost 3 bases at V and 1 base at J; junction bases unmatched: 4. The DNA for the CDR3 is TGTGCCAGCTCACCGGGACAGGGCGGAAGCAATCAGCCCCAGCATTTT. Protein: CASSPGQGGSNQPQHF.

The chain is built from TRBV18 and TRBJ1-1; D is unclear. Germline V CDR1 and CDR2: KGHSH, LQKENI. Between the trimmed V and J ends, which lost 3 bases and 4 bases, there was a span of 12 bases. The CDR3 consists of 14 residues. CDR3 sequence reads: CASSPMRVGTEAFF. The CDR3 DNA follows: TGTGCCAGCTCACCCATGAGGGTTGGCACTGAAGCTTTCTTT.

J is TRBJ1-4 and V is TRBV6-1; D may be TRBD1 (5 bases). This CDR3 contains 16 residues. V gave up 0 bases and J gave up 6 bases, with 14 bases separating them. CDR1 is MNHNS and CDR2 is SASEGT in the germline V gene. CDR3 in amino acids: CASSEASGFGYEKLFF. In DNA, the CDR3 is TGTGCCAGCAGTGAAGCGTCAGGGTTTGGTTATGAAAAACTGTTTTTT.

The chain carries TRBV7-9 and TRBJ2-2, with a tentative D call TRBD1 (6 bases). This CDR3 is built from 15 residues. V lost 5 bases and J 3 bases, leaving 13 bases between the germline ends. Germline V CDR1 and CDR2: SEHNR, FQNEAQ (reference sequence). CDR3 nucleotides: TGTGCCAGCAGCCCCGGGACACTATACACCGGGGAGCTGTTTTTT. Translation gives CASSPGTLYTGELFF.

At least ten counts were recorded for this clone. The J gene is TRBJ1-5, the V gene TRBV7-9, with D maybe TRBD1 (5 bases). Trimming stripped 5 bases from V and 5 bases from J, with 10 bases between. There are 13 residues in the CDR3. Germline V gene lookup returns CDR1 SEHNR and CDR2 FQNEAQ (reference sequence). As DNA, the CDR3 is TGTGCCAGCAGCCGCGCGGGGCATCAGCCCCAGCATTTT. This encodes CASSRAGHQPQHF.

This clone showed up just a few times. The chain couples TRBV2 to TRBJ1-5; D call uncertain. The CDR3 consists of 14 residues. Between the trimmed V and J ends, which lost 3 bases and 7 bases, there was a span of 13 bases. The germline V gene has CDR1 SNHLY and CDR2 FYNNEI. The CDR3 nucleotides are TGTGCCAGCAGTGATTTGAGGGATCGACAGCCCCAGCATTTT. Translated: CASSDLRDRQPQHF. Using reference TRBV2 and TRBJ1-5 for the parts outside the CDR3, the full variable domain is EPEVTQTPSHQVTQMGQEVILRCVPISNHLYFYWYRQILGQKVEFLVSFYNNEISEKSEIFDDQFSVERPDGSNFTLKIRSTKLEDSAMYFCASSDLRDRQPQHFGDGTRLSIL.

This sequence joins TRBV7-9 and TRBJ2-3; 12 bases fit TRBD2. Germline V gives CDR1 SEHNR, CDR2 FQNEAQ (reference sequence). V was pared by 4 bases and J by 5 bases, with 7 bases of the junction left unmatched. The CDR3 is 16 residues long. CDR3 loop: CASSSRLAGEVDTQYF. CDR3 nucleotides: TGTGCCAGCAGCTCCAGACTAGCGGGAGAGGTAGATACGCAGTATTTT.

The chain links TRBV9 to TRBJ2-7; D not resolved. Trimming shortened V by 4 bases and J by 2 bases, and 10 bases separated the two germline ends. The CDR3 loop spans 13 amino acids. Germline V lookup: CDR1 SGDLS, CDR2 YYNGEE. The CDR3 bases are TGTGCCAGCAGCCCACGAGAAGCCTACGAGCAGTACTTC. Its translation: CASSPREAYEQYF.

The chain employs TRBV14 and TRBJ2-5; a possible D gene is TRBD2 (5 bases). V lost 1 base and J lost 3, with 15 bases in between. Germline CDR1 and CDR2: SGHDN and FVKESK. This CDR3 has 16 residues. The CDR3 sequence: CASSQGLPGTEETQYF. CDR3 nucleotides: TGTGCCAGCAGCCAAGGGCTCCCGGGAACGGAAGAGACCCAGTACTTC.

CDR3 nucleotide sequence: TGTGCCAGCAGTGAGGCTTTGGGGACAGGGTTATTCTCTGGAAACACCATATATTTT. Translated: CASSEALGTGLFSGNTIYF. The V gene is TRBV6-1, the J gene TRBJ1-3; TRBD1 matches at 9 bases. Germline CDR1 reads MNHNS; CDR2 reads SASEGT. The CDR3 totals 19 residues. With V trimmed by 3 bases and J by 0 bases, 12 bases remained unmatched.

V usage is TRBV29-1 and J usage is TRBJ2-7; D may be TRBD2 (7 bases). V was shortened by 3 bases and J by 0 bases, with 9 bases between the two germline ends. This CDR3 spans 13 amino acids. Germline CDR1 SQVTM, CDR2 ANQGSEA. CDR3 nucleotide sequence: TGCAGCGTTGATGGGGGGGCCTCCTACGAGCAGTACTTC. Its translation is CSVDGGASYEQYF.

The chain has TRBV9 and TRBJ2-5; D not resolved. V was cut by 3 bases and J by 3 bases, with 12 bases left in between. This CDR3 contains 14 residues. CDR1 is SGDLS, CDR2 YYNGEE, per germline. DNA of the CDR3: TGTGCCAGCAGCGGTGGAATAGCTGAAGAGACCCAGTACTTC. The encoded protein is CASSGGIAEETQYF.

The J gene is TRBJ1-6, the V gene TRBV5-1; D ambiguous. This CDR3 comprises 18 residues. Germline V gives CDR1 SGHRS, CDR2 YFSETQ. The germline V and J ends were trimmed by 2 bases and 0 bases, with 15 bases remaining between them. CDR3 sequence (DNA): TGCGCCAGCAGCTTTTTCGCCGGTCTGTTCTCCTATAATTCACCCCTCCACTTT. It translates to CASSFFAGLFSYNSPLHF. The full variable domain, rest sourced from reference TRBV5-1 and TRBJ1-6, is KAGVTQTPRYLIKTRGQQVTLSCSPISGHRSVSWYQQTPGQGLQFLFEYFSETQRNKGNFPGRFSGRQFSNSRSEMNVSTLELGDSALYLCASSFFAGLFSYNSPLHFGNGTRLTVT.

The chain has TRBV5-1 and TRBJ2-1; tentatively, D is TRBD1 (6 bases). The germline CDR1 and CDR2 sequences are SGHRS and YFSETQ. Deletions cut 5 bases from V and 0 bases from J, with 12 bases between. The length of the CDR3 is 15 residues. The CDR3 DNA follows: TGCGCCAGCAGGCAGACAGGCAGCTCCTACAATGAGCAGTTCTTC. It yields the protein CASRQTGSSYNEQFF.

This chain uses TRBV6-5 with TRBJ1-5; D gene unclear. The CDR3 totals 13 residues. Germline CDR1 is MNHEY and CDR2 is SVGAGI. V was trimmed by 6 bases and J by 0 bases, leaving 6 bases between them. CDR3 sequence reads: CASSVSSNQPQHF. In nucleotides, the CDR3 is TGTGCCAGCAGCGTCAGTAGCAATCAGCCCCAGCATTTT.